The 32 T cell receptor beta chains given below trace back to one sample, sequenced in a study of blood T cell repertoires in COVID-19. Assay used: immunoSEQ multiplex PCR; TCRdb lists only in-frame clones, some missing. The sample has some 50,000 clones, around 65% seen once; the top ten hold about 8.1%. Sequencing was done on a sample of peripheral blood. These receptor sequences come from a woman in her 70s with acute or convalescent COVID-19.

The sample holds one count of this clone. The chain is built from TRBV14 and TRBJ2-3; D gene ambiguous. The CDR3 extends over 15 amino acids. Germline V gives CDR1 SGHDN, CDR2 FVKESK. The V end was cut by 1 base, the J end by 4 bases, with 12 bases between. The CDR3 bases are TGTGCCAGCAGCCAAGGTTTTTTTGAGGCAGATACGCAGTATTTT. Translating it yields CASSQGFFEADTQYF.

This CDR3 is CASSQDWGNYEQYF. Written as DNA, the CDR3 is TGTGCCAGCAGCCAAGATTGGGGCAACTACGAGCAGTACTTC. The rearrangement uses TRBV3-1 (or the pseudogene TRBV3-2) and TRBJ2-7; possibly TRBD1 for D (5 bases). V lost 0 bases, J lost 3 bases, and 9 bases lay in between. The CDR3 has 14 amino acids. Germline V gene lookup returns CDR1 LGHDT and CDR2 YNNKEL (reference sequence).

This sequence joins TRBV19 and TRBJ2-7; TRBD1 is a possible D gene (5 bases). CDR1 LNHDA and CDR2 SQIVND come from the germline V gene (reference sequence). The ends were cut back, 10 bases at V and 1 base at J, with 14 bases in the middle. This CDR3 has 13 residues. The CDR3 loop is CATQDQGSYEQYF. DNA for the CDR3: TGTGCCACCCAGGACCAGGGTTCCTACGAGCAGTACTTC.

This chain uses TRBV6-9 with TRBJ2-1, with a possible D match to TRBD2 (6 bases). V was cut by 6 bases and J by 2 bases, with 23 bases left in between. The CDR3 runs 18 residues. CDR1 is MNHGY, CDR2 SVAAGI, per germline. The CDR3 protein is CASRVRDFDSPAYNEQFF. CDR3 bases: TGTGCCAGCAGAGTAAGGGACTTCGATTCACCGGCCTACAATGAGCAGTTCTTC.

The chain has TRBV19 and TRBJ2-1, with no clear D. This CDR3 is built from 11 residues. Germline loops: CDR1 LNHDA, CDR2 SQIVND (reference sequence). The V gene lost 7 bases and the J gene lost 3 bases, with 4 bases spanning the gap. The CDR3 reads CASNSYNEQFF. The DNA of the CDR3 is TGTGCCAGTAACAGCTACAATGAGCAGTTCTTC.

This rearrangement joins TRBV2 to TRBJ1-1, with D possibly TRBD1 on 5 matching bases. V lost 7 bases and J lost 5, with 14 bases in between. Germline-derived CDR1 and CDR2 are SNHLY and FYNNEI. This CDR3 spans 13 amino acids. CDR3 nucleotide sequence: TGTGCCAGCACCCGAGGGGAGGGGACTGAAGCTTTCTTT. It translates to CASTRGEGTEAFF.

The chain combines TRBV10-2 with TRBJ2-7, with 8 bases matching TRBD2. Per the germline V gene, CDR1 is WSHSY and CDR2 is SAAADI. The CDR3 has 14 amino acids. V trimming: 8 bases; J trimming: 2 bases; junction bases outside the gene matches: 8. The CDR3 nucleotides read TGCGCCAGCTCCCTAGCGGGTGCCGCCTACGAGCAGTACTTC. Translating it yields CASSLAGAAYEQYF.

The chain combines TRBV30 with TRBJ2-7; 10 positions match TRBD1. Trimming at V came to 0 bases and at J to 2 bases, leaving 1 base not matched to a gene. The CDR3 runs to 14 residues. Germline V CDR1 and CDR2: GTSNPN, SVGIG (reference sequence). CDR3: CAWSVGTGAYEQYF. Written as DNA, the CDR3 is TGTGCCTGGAGTGTCGGGACAGGGGCCTACGAGCAGTACTTC.

V usage is TRBV11-2 and J usage is TRBJ2-2, with 8 bases lining up with TRBD1. The ends lost 6 bases at V and 5 bases at J; junction bases unmatched: 17. CDR3 length equals 18 residues. Germline lookup yields CDR1 SGHAT and CDR2 FQNNGV. The CDR3 reads CASRTLRMQGALTGELFF. CDR3 coding DNA: TGTGCCAGCAGAACACTCCGAATGCAGGGGGCGCTGACCGGGGAGCTGTTTTTT.

This clone was counted only a few times. This chain links TRBV20-1 with TRBJ1-4, with D uncertain. The germline CDR1 and CDR2 sequences are DFQATT and SNEGSKA (reference sequence). The CDR3 consists of 15 residues. The V end was cut by 3 bases, the J end by 0 bases, with 11 bases between. The CDR3 sequence is CSASGRSATNEKLFF. For the CDR3, the DNA is TGCAGTGCTAGTGGACGGAGCGCAACTAATGAAAAACTGTTTTTT.

This sequence joins TRBV18 and TRBJ1-2, with 9 bases lining up with TRBD1. The CDR3 contains 15 residues. The germline V gene encodes CDR1 KGHSH and CDR2 LQKENI. V dropped 3 bases and J dropped 4; count of bases not matched to a gene: 6. CDR3 coding DNA: TGTGCCAGCTCACCTGGGACAGGGATTGGCTATGGCTACACCTTC. Encoded protein: CASSPGTGIGYGYTF.

The chain links TRBV9 to TRBJ2-5; TRBD2 is a possible D gene (6 bases). The germline gives CDR1 SGDLS, CDR2 YYNGEE. The CDR3 has 13 amino acids. The V gene lost 3 bases and the J gene lost 8 bases, with 14 bases spanning the gap. The CDR3 reads CASSGRDGETQYF. For the CDR3, the DNA is TGTGCCAGCAGCGGGCGGGATGGGGAAACCCAGTACTTC.

The chain is built from TRBV28 and TRBJ1-5; D not resolved. Germline CDR1 MDHEN, CDR2 SYDVKM. The germline V and J ends were trimmed by 3 bases and 0 bases, with 21 bases remaining between them. This CDR3 is built from 19 residues. This chain's CDR3 is CASSFPPWGAGYSNQPQHF. The CDR3 coding sequence is TGTGCCAGCAGTTTCCCCCCATGGGGAGCGGGATATAGCAATCAGCCCCAGCATTTT.

V usage is TRBV5-1 and J usage is TRBJ1-1; D might be TRBD1 (6 bases). Looked up from germline, CDR1 is SGHRS and CDR2 is YFSETQ. The V end lost 3 bases, the J end lost 0 bases, and 12 bases lay between the germline ends. CDR3 length: 15 amino acids. CDR3 nucleotide sequence: TGCGCCAGCAGCTCGACAGGAGTTATGAACACTGAAGCTTTCTTT. Amino acids: CASSSTGVMNTEAFF.

This clone occurred once. This chain links TRBV4-1 with TRBJ2-2; TRBD2 matches at 8 bases. Germline V gene lookup returns CDR1 MGHRA and CDR2 YSYEKL. The CDR3 is 19 residues long. Trimming at V came to 3 bases and at J to 4 bases, leaving 16 bases not matched to a gene. For the CDR3, the DNA is TGCGCCAGCAGCCAGAATACCGACAGTAGCGGGGCTGGCACCGGGGAGCTGTTTTTT. It codes for CASSQNTDSSGAGTGELFF.

V is TRBV2 and J is TRBJ2-1; 7 nucleotides align to TRBD1. Germline V gene lookup returns CDR1 SNHLY and CDR2 FYNNEI. The CDR3 is 16 amino acids. J lost 0 bases, V lost 8 bases, and 10 bases had no gene match. CDR3 bases: TGTGCCAGCGGTTTTCCTGGGACAGACTCCTACAATGAGCAGTTCTTC. Translating gives CASGFPGTDSYNEQFF.

This chain links TRBV21-1 with TRBJ1-5; TRBD1 is the table's D call and was not checked against the DNA. TRBV21-1 is termed a pseudogene. This CDR3 has 16 amino acids. The CDR3 spells CASSKDPRGTDQPQHF. CDR3 bases: TGTGCCAGCAGCAAAGATCCCAGGGGCACGGATCAGCCCCAGCATTTT.

This clone was recorded at least ten times. The chain is built from TRBV5-1 and TRBJ1-1; TRBD1 is a possible D gene (6 bases). Germline V gene data show CDR1 as SGHRS and CDR2 as YFSETQ. V was cut by 0 bases and J by 1 base, with 10 bases left in between. This CDR3 is built from 15 residues. CDR3 sequence: CASSLETGSNTEAFF. In DNA form, the CDR3 reads TGCGCCAGCAGCTTGGAAACAGGGTCGAACACTGAAGCTTTCTTT.

This clone was observed a handful of times. This chain joins TRBV28 and TRBJ2-7, with D possibly TRBD2 on 7 matching bases. The CDR3 runs 13 residues. The V and J ends lost 4 bases and 8 bases respectively, with 15 bases between them. The germline V gene has CDR1 MDHEN and CDR2 SYDVKM. The DNA of the CDR3 is TGTGCCAGCAGTTCCGGGGGGCGAGAAAAGCAGTACTTC. This gives the protein CASSSGGREKQYF. Full variable domain (missing parts from reference TRBV28 and TRBJ2-7): DVKVTQSSRYLVKRTGEKVFLECVQDMDHENMFWYRQDPGLGLRLIYFSYDVKMKEKGDIPEGYSVSREKKERFSLILESASTNQTSMYLCASSSGGREKQYFGPGTRLTVT.

This chain joins TRBV30 and TRBJ1-5, with D possibly TRBD1 on 5 matching bases. Germline V gene sequence: CDR1 GTSNPN, CDR2 SVGIG (reference sequence). Between the trimmed V and J ends, which lost 0 bases and 0 bases, there was a span of 6 bases. The CDR3 spans 14 residues. CDR3 sequence: CAWSVGDSNQPQHF. In DNA form, the CDR3 reads TGTGCCTGGAGTGTAGGGGATAGCAATCAGCCCCAGCATTTT.

V is TRBV6-6 and J is TRBJ2-5; TRBD2 aligns across 9 bases. The J segment lost 1 base and the V segment lost 5 bases, leaving 11 bases of the junction unmatched. CDR1 MNHNY and CDR2 SVGAGI come from the germline V gene (reference sequence). There are 17 residues in the CDR3. CDR3 in DNA: TGTGCCAGCAGTCTGCGTGGCGGGGGGGAATCCCAAGAGACCCAGTACTTC. This encodes CASSLRGGGESQETQYF.

This clone was detected a few times. The genes are TRBV7-2 and TRBJ2-1; tentative D call: TRBD1 (5 bases). Trimming stripped 5 bases from V and 4 bases from J, with 15 bases between. Germline V gives CDR1 SGHTA, CDR2 FQGNSA. The CDR3 is made up of 15 amino acids. The DNA for the CDR3 is TGTGCCAGCAGCCTAGTAAGGGGCGAGTACAATGAGCAGTTCTTC. Translation gives CASSLVRGEYNEQFF.

V usage is TRBV14 and J usage is TRBJ1-2, with D tentatively TRBD1 (5 bases). The CDR3 loop spans 13 amino acids. V lost 4 bases, J lost 4 bases, and 10 bases lay in between. Germline-derived CDR1 and CDR2 are SGHDN and FVKESK. CDR3 in amino acids: CASSLRQSYGYTF. CDR3 nucleotides: TGTGCCAGCAGCCTGAGACAGAGCTATGGCTACACCTTC.

The chain employs TRBV27 and TRBJ2-5; 8 bases are a match to TRBD2. V trimming: 6 bases; J trimming: 5 bases; junction bases outside the gene matches: 11. CDR3 length: 15 amino acids. Germline V lookup: CDR1 MNHEY, CDR2 SMNVEV (reference sequence). The CDR3 sequence: CASRPLREGGETQYF. The CDR3 DNA reads as TGTGCCAGCAGGCCCCTCCGGGAGGGAGGGGAGACCCAGTACTTC.

The genes are TRBV12-3 or TRBV12-4 and TRBJ1-5; D is undetermined. The V end lost 7 bases, the J end lost 7 bases, and 11 bases lay between the germline ends. The CDR3 runs 12 residues. CDR3 DNA: TGTGCCAGCACCCGGGAGGGACAGCCCCAGCATTTT. Residues: CASTREGQPQHF.

The V gene is TRBV18, the J gene TRBJ1-6; no clear D. The CDR3 consists of 16 residues. Trimming cost V 3 bases and J 9 bases, with 18 bases left between them. Per germline, CDR1 KGHSH and CDR2 LQKENI. Here the CDR3 reads CASSPLGVSVGSPLHF. CDR3 DNA sequence: TGTGCCAGCTCACCGCTCGGGGTATCGGTGGGTTCACCCCTCCACTTT.

In its sample, this clone was seen once. The chain joins TRBV4-1 to TRBJ2-3; unclear D gene. V was pared by 3 bases and J by 11 bases, with 18 bases between. This CDR3 has 14 residues. Germline-derived CDR1 and CDR2 are MGHRA and YSYEKL. The CDR3 here is CASSQQIDSPRQYF. The CDR3 DNA is TGCGCCAGCAGCCAGCAAATTGACTCCCCTAGGCAGTATTTT.

The chain couples TRBV3-1 (or the pseudogene TRBV3-2) to TRBJ1-3; maybe TRBD1 (5 bases). The V and J ends lost 4 bases and 0 bases respectively, with 16 bases between them. The CDR3 has 17 residues. Germline V gene sequence: CDR1 LGHDT, CDR2 YNNKEL (reference sequence). The CDR3 region has the DNA TGTGCCAGCAGCCCGAGGCGGGGCTATTCCTCTGGAAACACCATATATTTT. Protein product: CASSPRRGYSSGNTIYF.

This clone has only a few counts. The chain couples TRBV28 to TRBJ1-2, with unresolved D. Germline-derived CDR1 and CDR2 are MDHEN and SYDVKM. V dropped 3 bases and J dropped 4 bases, with 6 bases sitting between them. The CDR3 totals 12 residues. For the CDR3, the DNA is TGTGCCAGCAGTTTGGCGGCCTATGGCTACACCTTC. It codes for CASSLAAYGYTF.

The rearrangement uses TRBV10-2 and TRBJ2-1; TRBD2 matches at 10 bases. Germline V lookup: CDR1 WSHSY, CDR2 SAAADI. The CDR3 has 14 residues. After removal of 4 bases from V and 6 bases from J, the junction contained 3 bases not matched to a gene. This chain's CDR3 is CASSVQRGGNEQFF. The DNA of the CDR3 is TGCGCCAGCAGTGTCCAGCGGGGGGGCAATGAGCAGTTCTTC.

The chain is built from TRBV9 and TRBJ2-7, with 11 bases that match TRBD2. Germline values: CDR1 SGDLS, CDR2 YYNGEE. This CDR3 spans 15 amino acids. J was trimmed by 7 bases and V by 4 bases; bases with no gene match: 10. Here the CDR3 DNA reads TGTGCCAGCAGCCCTCGGGCTAGCGGGGGGTGGGAGCAGTACTTC. Its translation: CASSPRASGGWEQYF.

This clone was counted a few times. The chain couples TRBV30 to TRBJ2-3, with D possibly being TRBD2 (5 bases). V shed 3 bases and J shed 1 base, with 17 bases lying between them. CDR1 is GTSNPN, CDR2 SVGIG, per germline (reference sequence). This CDR3 comprises 16 residues. The CDR3 DNA follows: TGTGCCTGGAGCGGACTCCTCAGGCACGGCACAGATACGCAGTATTTT. The encoded protein is CAWSGLLRHGTDTQYF.